These T cell receptor beta chains were read from a single sample in a study of vaccination and CD4 T cells after COVID-19. Their antigens are not known. TCRdb redid the calling of the PCR reads with MiXCR, one entry per CDR3 protein. Seen here are under 20,000 distinct CDR3 sequences, 43% observed once, and the top ten hold about 6.5%. Sequences were derived from CD4+ T cells from blood, cultured in vitro, sampled after SARS-CoV-2 vaccination. These receptors were collected from a human donor who had recovered from COVID-19. Each CDR3 is given with its conserved first and last residue. D genes are given only for firm matches. Clone size, where shown, is once, few, many, or a class for clones that have expanded.

length	size	V	D	J	CDR3	DNA
15	NA	TRBV30	TRBD2	TRBJ2-3	CARSLAGGVTDTQYF	TGTGCGCGGTCCTTAGCGGGAGGGGTCACAGATACGCAGTATTTT
14	NA	TRBV4-3	NA	TRBJ2-7	CASSQDARSYEQYF	TGCGCCAGCAGCCAAGACGCCCGCTCCTACGAGCAGTACTTC
13	NA	TRBV19	NA	TRBJ2-3	CASRAGATDTQYF	TGTGCCAGTAGGGCGGGGGCCACAGATACGCAGTATTTT
15	NA	TRBV6-5	NA	TRBJ2-1	CASSYSILVGNEQFF	TGTGCCAGCAGTTACTCGATCCTAGTGGGCAATGAGCAGTTTTTC
11	NA	TRBV6-2/TRBV6-3	NA	TRBJ2-2	CASSNTGELFF	TGTGCCAGCAGCAACACCGGGGAGCTGTTTTTT
14	few	TRBV19	TRBD2	TRBJ2-7	CASRTGGGNYEQYF	TGTGCCAGTAGAACGGGGGGAGGCAACTACGAGCAGTACTTC
14	few	TRBV7-2	NA	TRBJ2-2	CASSLMTPTLGLFF	TGTGCCAGCAGCTTGATGACACCCACGTTAGGGCTGTTTTTT
21	NA	TRBV7-8	NA	TRBJ2-4	CASSLPGVWPQVGYSKNIQYF	TGTGCCAGCAGCTTACCCGGAGTGTGGCCCCAAGTCGGGTATTCCAAAAACATTCAGTACTTC
14	NA	TRBV20-1	NA	TRBJ1-2	CKAENRVKNYGYTF	TGCAAGGCCGAGAACAGGGTTAAGAACTATGGCTACACCTTC
14	few	TRBV20-1	TRBD1	TRBJ2-4	CSAGQGLAKNIQYF	TGCAGTGCTGGACAGGGGCTAGCCAAAAACATTCAGTACTTC
15	NA	TRBV6-2/TRBV6-3	NA	TRBJ1-3	CASSYVGGGGNTIYF	TGTGCCAGCAGTTACGTCGGCGGAGGGGGAAACACCATATATTTT
13	NA	TRBV19	NA	TRBJ2-3	CASSIQLTDTQYF	TGTGCCAGTAGTATCCAGCTCACAGATACGCAGTATTTT
14	NA	TRBV20-1	TRBD2	TRBJ2-3	CSASLAGHTYTQYF	TGCAGTGCAAGCCTAGCGGGACATACTTATACGCAGTATTTT
12	NA	TRBV19	NA	TRBJ2-7	CASSWGSYEQYF	TGTGCCAGTAGTTGGGGCTCCTACGAGCAGTACTTC
13	medium-sized	TRBV5-4	NA	TRBJ1-3	CASSRASGNTIYF	TGTGCCAGCTCTCGGGCCTCTGGAAACACCATATATTTT
14	NA	TRBV5-4	NA	TRBJ2-3	CASSASTGTDTQYF	TGTGCCAGCAGCGCGTCAACAGGGACAGATACGCAGTATTTT
14	NA	TRBV25-1	NA	TRBJ2-5	CASSPFRSQETQYF	TGTGCCAGCAGCCCCTTTCGGAGCCAAGAGACCCAGTACTTC
14	NA	TRBV2	NA	TRBJ1-5	CASKGGPFNQPQHF	TGTGCCAGCAAGGGGGGGCCCTTCAATCAGCCCCAGCATTTT
14	NA	TRBV20-1	NA	TRBJ2-7	CSAGPVVGAYEQYF	TGCAGTGCCGGACCCGTAGTAGGGGCCTACGAGCAGTACTTC
15	NA	TRBV20-1	TRBD2	TRBJ2-3	CSAPPGGGDTDTQYF	TGCAGTGCCCCTCCCGGGGGGGGAGACACAGATACGCAGTATTTT
16	NA	TRBV7-9	NA	TRBJ2-3	CASSLVVDGATDTQYF	TGTGCCAGCAGCTTAGTGGTCGACGGTGCCACAGATACGCAGTATTTT
14	NA	TRBV20-1	NA	TRBJ2-2	CSAKFRRNTGELFF	TGCAGTGCTAAGTTCCGCAGGAACACCGGGGAGCTGTTTTTT
15	few	TRBV2	NA	TRBJ2-2	CASSEQGGNTGELFF	TGTGCCAGCAGTGAACAGGGAGGGAACACCGGGGAGCTGTTTTTT
15	few	TRBV24-1	NA	TRBJ2-6	CATSDPFSGANVLTF	TGTGCCACCAGTGACCCCTTCTCTGGGGCCAACGTCCTGACTTTC
14	NA	TRBV10-1	NA	TRBJ1-3	CAPIRQNRGNTIYF	TGCGCCCCAATCAGGCAGAATCGAGGAAACACCATATATTTT
14	NA	TRBV5-4	NA	TRBJ2-2	CASSFQGITGELFF	TGTGCCAGCAGCTTTCAGGGGATCACCGGGGAGCTGTTTTTT
16	NA	TRBV6-1	NA	TRBJ2-4	CASSEGIGPGGNIQYF	TGTGCCAGCAGTGAAGGGATAGGGCCCGGTGGGAACATTCAGTACTTC
14	NA	TRBV6-1	NA	TRBJ1-1	CASSPTPRGTEAFF	TGTGCCAGCAGTCCTACCCCTAGGGGGACTGAAGCTTTCTTT
15	NA	TRBV20-1	TRBD2	TRBJ2-2	CSAPLAGPNTGELFF	TGCAGTGCCCCCCTAGCGGGCCCGAACACCGGGGAGCTGTTTTTT
15	NA	TRBV7-9	NA	TRBJ1-4	CASSLVGRVEEKLFF	TGTGCCAGCAGCTTAGTCGGCAGGGTAGAGGAAAAACTGTTTTTT
16	few	TRBV28	NA	TRBJ2-5	CASTPGNLGDGETQYF	TGTGCCAGCACCCCCGGGAATCTAGGGGACGGAGAGACCCAGTACTTC
13	NA	TRBV2	NA	TRBJ2-4	CASSEEGPYIQYF	TGTGCCAGCAGTGAAGAGGGGCCCTACATTCAGTACTTC
16	NA	TRBV21-1	NA	TRBJ2-1	CASSKAKTSGRGEQFF	TGTGCCAGCAGCAAAGCGAAGACTAGCGGGAGAGGGGAGCAGTTCTTC
12	NA	TRBV6-2/TRBV6-3	NA	TRBJ2-2	CASSPLPGELFF	TGTGCCAGCAGTCCCCTGCCCGGGGAGCTGTTTTTT
14	few	TRBV7-9	NA	TRBJ2-7	CASSPSVSVYEQYF	TGTGCCAGCAGCCCCTCGGTGAGTGTCTACGAGCAGTACTTC
16	NA	TRBV5-5	TRBD1	TRBJ2-5	CASSRGTGGGKETQYF	TGTGCCAGCAGCCGGGGGACAGGGGGAGGCAAAGAGACCCAGTACTTC
14	few	TRBV7-2	TRBD1	TRBJ1-2	CASSLHRGQNGYTF	TGTGCCAGCAGCTTACACAGGGGGCAAAATGGCTACACCTTC
15	NA	TRBV15	NA	TRBJ1-4	CATSSSSATNEKLFF	TGTGCCACCAGCAGTTCCTCTGCAACTAATGAAAAACTGTTTTTT
14	NA	TRBV2	TRBD2	TRBJ2-5	CASSIGLAEGGQYF	TGTGCCAGCAGCATTGGACTAGCGGAAGGGGGCCAGTACTTC
14	NA	TRBV6-4	NA	TRBJ2-3	CASSPNPSSGTQYF	TGTGCCAGCAGTCCCAACCCCAGTTCGGGTACGCAGTATTTT